Each of the 2 T cell receptor beta chains below was sequenced from the same sample in a study of blood T cell repertoires in COVID-19. Here immunoSEQ multiplex PCR was the method, and the copy in TCRdb shows in-frame clones only, minus some. This repertoire shows approximately 160,000 clones, 60% to 85% found once; its top ten account for around 8.1%. Sequencing was carried out using peripheral blood. The receptors stem from a man aged 55 to 70 with acute or convalescent COVID-19.

This chain links TRBV5-1 with TRBJ2-2; 9 nucleotides line up with TRBD2. The CDR3 length is 17 residues. The V and J ends lost 1 base and 3 bases, in that order; junction bases with no gene match: 7. CDR1 is SGHRS, CDR2 YFSETQ, per germline. CDR3 loop: CASSLSASGEHTGELFF. DNA for the CDR3: TGCGCCAGCAGCTTGTCGGCTAGCGGGGAACACACCGGGGAGCTGTTTTTT.

This clone was observed a few times. This sequence joins TRBV9 and TRBJ1-1; D gene ambiguous. Germline loops: CDR1 SGDLS, CDR2 YYNGEE. The CDR3 extends over 13 amino acids. The V and J ends lost 1 base and 11 bases respectively, with 15 bases between them. The CDR3 reads CASSVFQSGEAFF. CDR3 bases: TGTGCCAGCAGCGTATTCCAGTCTGGGGAGGCTTTCTTT.